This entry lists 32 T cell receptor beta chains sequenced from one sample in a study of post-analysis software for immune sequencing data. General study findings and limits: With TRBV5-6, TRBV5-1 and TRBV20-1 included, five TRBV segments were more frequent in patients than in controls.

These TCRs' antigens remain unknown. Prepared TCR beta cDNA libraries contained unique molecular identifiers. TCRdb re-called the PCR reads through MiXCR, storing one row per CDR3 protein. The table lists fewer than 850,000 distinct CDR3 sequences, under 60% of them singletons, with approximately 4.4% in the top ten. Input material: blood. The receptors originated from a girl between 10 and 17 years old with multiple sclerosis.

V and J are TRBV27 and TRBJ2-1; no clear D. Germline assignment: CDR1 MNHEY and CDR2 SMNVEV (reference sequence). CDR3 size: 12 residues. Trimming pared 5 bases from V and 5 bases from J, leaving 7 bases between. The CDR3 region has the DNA TGTGCCAGCAGTGGCGGTCACAATGAGCAGTTCTTC. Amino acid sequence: CASSGGHNEQFF.

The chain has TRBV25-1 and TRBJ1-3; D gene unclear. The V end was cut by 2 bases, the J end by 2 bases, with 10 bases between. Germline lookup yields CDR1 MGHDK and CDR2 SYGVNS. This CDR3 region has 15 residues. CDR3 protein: CASSELAGPGNTIYF. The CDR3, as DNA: TGTGCCAGCAGTGAACTAGCCGGGCCTGGAAACACCATATATTTT.

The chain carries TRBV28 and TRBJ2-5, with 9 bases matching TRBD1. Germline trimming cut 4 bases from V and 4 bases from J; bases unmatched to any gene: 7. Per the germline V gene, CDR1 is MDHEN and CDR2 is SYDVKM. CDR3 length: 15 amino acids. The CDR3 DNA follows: TGTGCCAGCAGTTCACAGGGGGCAGGGGTAGAGACCCAGTACTTC. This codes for CASSSQGAGVETQYF.

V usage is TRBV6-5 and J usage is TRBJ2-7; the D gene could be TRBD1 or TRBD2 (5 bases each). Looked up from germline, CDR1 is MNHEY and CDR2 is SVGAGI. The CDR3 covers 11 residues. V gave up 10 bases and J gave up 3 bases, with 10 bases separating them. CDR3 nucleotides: TGTGCCACCTGGGACGGCTACGAGCAGTACTTC. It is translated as CATWDGYEQYF.

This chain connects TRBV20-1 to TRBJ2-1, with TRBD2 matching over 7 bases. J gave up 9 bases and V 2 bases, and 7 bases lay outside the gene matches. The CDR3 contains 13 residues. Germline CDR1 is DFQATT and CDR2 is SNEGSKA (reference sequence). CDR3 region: CSARITSAIEQFF. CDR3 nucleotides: TGCAGTGCTAGAATCACTAGCGCAATTGAGCAGTTCTTC.

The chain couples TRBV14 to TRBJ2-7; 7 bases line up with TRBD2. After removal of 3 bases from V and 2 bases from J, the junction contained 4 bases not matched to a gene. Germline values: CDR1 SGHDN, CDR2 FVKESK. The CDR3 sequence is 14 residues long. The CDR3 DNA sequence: TGTGCCAGCAGCCACCAAGCGGGGACCTACGAGCAGTACTTC. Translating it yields CASSHQAGTYEQYF.

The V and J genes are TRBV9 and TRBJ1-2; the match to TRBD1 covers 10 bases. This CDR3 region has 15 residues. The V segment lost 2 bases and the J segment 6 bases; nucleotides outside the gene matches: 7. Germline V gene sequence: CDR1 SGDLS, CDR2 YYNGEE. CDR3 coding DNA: TGTGCCAGCAGCGTGGATGGACAGGGGGAGGATGGCTACACCTTC. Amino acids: CASSVDGQGEDGYTF.

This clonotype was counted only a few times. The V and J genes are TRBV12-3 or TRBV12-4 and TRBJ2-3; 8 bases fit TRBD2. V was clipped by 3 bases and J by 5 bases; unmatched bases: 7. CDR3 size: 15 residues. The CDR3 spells CASSFGPGGGDTQYF. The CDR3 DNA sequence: TGTGCCAGCAGTTTTGGCCCGGGGGGGGGAGATACGCAGTATTTT.

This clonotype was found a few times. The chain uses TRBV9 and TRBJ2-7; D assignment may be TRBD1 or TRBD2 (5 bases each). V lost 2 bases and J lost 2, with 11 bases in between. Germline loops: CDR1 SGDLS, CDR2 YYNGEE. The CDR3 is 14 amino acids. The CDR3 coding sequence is TGTGCCAGCAGCGTGGGGGTGAGGCCCTACGAGCAGTACTTC. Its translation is CASSVGVRPYEQYF.

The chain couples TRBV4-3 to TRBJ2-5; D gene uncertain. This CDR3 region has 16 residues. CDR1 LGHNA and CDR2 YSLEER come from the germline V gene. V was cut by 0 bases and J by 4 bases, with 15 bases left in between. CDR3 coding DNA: TGCGCCAGCAGCCAAGATCTATCTAGGAATGGAGAGACCCAGTACTTC. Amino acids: CASSQDLSRNGETQYF.

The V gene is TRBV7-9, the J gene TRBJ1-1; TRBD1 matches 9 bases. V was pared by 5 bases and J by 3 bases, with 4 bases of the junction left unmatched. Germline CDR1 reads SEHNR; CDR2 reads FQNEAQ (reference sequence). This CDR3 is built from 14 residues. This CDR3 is CASSPGTGYTEAFF. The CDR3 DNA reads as TGTGCCAGCAGCCCCGGGACAGGGTACACTGAAGCTTTCTTT.

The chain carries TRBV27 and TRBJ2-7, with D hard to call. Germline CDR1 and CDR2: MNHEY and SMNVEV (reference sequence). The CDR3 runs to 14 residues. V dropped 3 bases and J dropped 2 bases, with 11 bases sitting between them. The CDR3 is CASSFLGPPYEQYF. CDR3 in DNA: TGTGCCAGCAGTTTCTTAGGGCCCCCCTACGAGCAGTACTTC.

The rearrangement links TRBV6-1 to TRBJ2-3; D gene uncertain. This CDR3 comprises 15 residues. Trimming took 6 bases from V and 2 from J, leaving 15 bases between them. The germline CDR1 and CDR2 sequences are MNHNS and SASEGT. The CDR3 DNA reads TGTGCCAGCAGCCTCCCAAGACCCTCCACAGATACGCAGTATTTT. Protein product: CASSLPRPSTDTQYF.

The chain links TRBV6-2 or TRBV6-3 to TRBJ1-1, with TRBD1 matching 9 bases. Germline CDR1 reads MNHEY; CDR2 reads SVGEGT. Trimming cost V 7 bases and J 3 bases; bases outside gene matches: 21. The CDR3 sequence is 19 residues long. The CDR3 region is CASTLFPLATGGVDTEAFF. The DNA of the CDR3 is TGTGCCAGCACCCTTTTTCCGCTTGCGACAGGGGGAGTTGACACTGAAGCTTTCTTT.

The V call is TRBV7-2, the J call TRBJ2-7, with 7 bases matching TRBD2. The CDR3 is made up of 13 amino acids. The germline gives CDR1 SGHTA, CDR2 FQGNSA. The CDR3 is CVSRDSARGEQYF. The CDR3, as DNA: TGTGTCTCCAGGGACTCAGCGCGGGGGGAGCAGTACTTC.

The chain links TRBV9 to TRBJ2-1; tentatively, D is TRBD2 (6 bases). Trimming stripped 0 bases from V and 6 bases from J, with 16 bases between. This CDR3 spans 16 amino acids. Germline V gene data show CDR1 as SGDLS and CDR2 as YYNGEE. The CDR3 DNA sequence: TGTGCCAGCAGCGTAGTGGGCGGGGCCCTCGGCAATGAGCAGTTCTTC. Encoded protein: CASSVVGGALGNEQFF. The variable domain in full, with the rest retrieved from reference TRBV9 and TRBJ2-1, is DSGVTQTPKHLITATGQRVTLRCSPRSGDLSVYWYQQSLDQGLQFLIQYYNGEERAKGNILERFSAQQFPDLHSELNLSSLELGDSALYFCASSVVGGALGNEQFFGPGTRLTVL.

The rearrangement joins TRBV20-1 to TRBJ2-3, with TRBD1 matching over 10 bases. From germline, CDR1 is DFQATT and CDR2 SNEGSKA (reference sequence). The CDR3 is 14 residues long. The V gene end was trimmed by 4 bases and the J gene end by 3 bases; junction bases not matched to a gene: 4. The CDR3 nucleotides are TGCAGTGCTACAGGACAGGGGGGTACAGATACGCAGTATTTT. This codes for CSATGQGGTDTQYF.

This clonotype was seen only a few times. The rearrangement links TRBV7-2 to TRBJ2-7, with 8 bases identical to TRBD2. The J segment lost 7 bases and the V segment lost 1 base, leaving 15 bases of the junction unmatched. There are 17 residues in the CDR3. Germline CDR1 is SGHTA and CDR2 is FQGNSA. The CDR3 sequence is CASSLDGAAGVNREQYF. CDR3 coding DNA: TGTGCCAGCAGCTTAGATGGCGCAGCGGGAGTAAATAGAGAGCAGTACTTC.

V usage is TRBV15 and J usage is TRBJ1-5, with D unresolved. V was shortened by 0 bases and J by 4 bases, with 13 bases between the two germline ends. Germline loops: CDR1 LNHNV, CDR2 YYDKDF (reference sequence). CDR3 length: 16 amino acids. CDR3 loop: CATSRDVPGWNQPQHF. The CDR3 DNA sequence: TGTGCCACCAGCAGAGATGTCCCGGGGTGGAATCAGCCCCAGCATTTT.

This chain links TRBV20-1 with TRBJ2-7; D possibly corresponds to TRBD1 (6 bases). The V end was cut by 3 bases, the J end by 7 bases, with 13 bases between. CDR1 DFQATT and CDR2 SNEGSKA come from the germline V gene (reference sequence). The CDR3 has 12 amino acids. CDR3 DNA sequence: TGCAGTGCTAGGGCCGATAGGGGGGAGCAGTACTTC. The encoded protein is CSARADRGEQYF.

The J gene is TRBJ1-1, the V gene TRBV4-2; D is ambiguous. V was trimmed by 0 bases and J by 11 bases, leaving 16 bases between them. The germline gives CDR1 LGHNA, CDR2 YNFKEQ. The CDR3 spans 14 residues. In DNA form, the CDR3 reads TGTGCCAGCAGCCAAGATACCTCCATGAGGGTTGCTTTCTTT. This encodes CASSQDTSMRVAFF.

The CDR3 spells CASSLAEGLAPNEQFF. The CDR3 coding sequence is TGTGCCAGCAGCTTAGCGGAAGGTCTAGCCCCCAATGAGCAGTTCTTC. This sequence joins TRBV11-1 and TRBJ2-1; D is possibly TRBD2 (5 bases). This CDR3 has 16 residues. V gave up 0 bases and J gave up 6 bases, with 15 bases separating them. Germline lookup yields CDR1 SGHAT and CDR2 FQDESV (reference sequence).

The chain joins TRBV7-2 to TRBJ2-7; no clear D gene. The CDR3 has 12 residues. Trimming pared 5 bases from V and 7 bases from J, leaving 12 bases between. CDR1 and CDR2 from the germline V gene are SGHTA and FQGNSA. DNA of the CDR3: TGTGCCAGCAGCCACACAAAGTGGGAGCAGTACTTC. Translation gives CASSHTKWEQYF.

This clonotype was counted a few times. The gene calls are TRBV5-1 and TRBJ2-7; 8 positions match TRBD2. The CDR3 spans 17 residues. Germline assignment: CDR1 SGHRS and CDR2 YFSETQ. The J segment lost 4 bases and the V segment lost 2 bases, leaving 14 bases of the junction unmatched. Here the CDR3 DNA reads TGCGCCAGCAGCTTCGAGGCAGCGGGAGCCCCCGCTTACGAGCAGTACTTC. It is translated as CASSFEAAGAPAYEQYF.

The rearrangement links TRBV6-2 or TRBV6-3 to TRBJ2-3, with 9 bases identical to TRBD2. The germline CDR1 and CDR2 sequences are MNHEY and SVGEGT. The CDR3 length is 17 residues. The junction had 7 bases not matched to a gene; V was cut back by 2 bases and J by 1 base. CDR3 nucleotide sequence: TGTGCCAGCAGTTACGCGCTTAAGCGGGGGGGCACAGATACGCAGTATTTT. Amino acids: CASSYALKRGGTDTQYF.

Here the CDR3 DNA reads TGTGCCAGCAGTTACGGACTAGCGGGATTCGGTGAGCAGTTCTTC. Translating gives CASSYGLAGFGEQFF. J is TRBJ2-1 and V is TRBV6-5; 12 nucleotides agree with TRBD2. Trimming removed 2 bases from V and 9 bases from J; junction bases left unmatched: 5. CDR3 size: 15 residues. CDR1 and CDR2 from the germline V gene are MNHEY and SVGAGI.

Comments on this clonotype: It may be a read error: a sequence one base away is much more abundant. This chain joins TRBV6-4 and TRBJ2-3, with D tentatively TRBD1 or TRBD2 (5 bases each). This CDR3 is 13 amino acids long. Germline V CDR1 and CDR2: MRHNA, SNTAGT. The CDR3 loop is CTSSVGGTDTQYF. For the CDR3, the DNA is TGTACCAGCAGTGTGGGGGGCACAGATACGCAGTATTTT.

The CDR3: CASSFRILQGATEQYF. DNA for the CDR3: TGTGCCAGCAGCTTTCGGATTTTACAGGGGGCGACCGAGCAGTACTTC. The V gene is TRBV5-8, the J gene TRBJ2-5, with TRBD1 matching 9 bases. The end of the DNA aligns better with TRBJ2-7, so the J call may be wrong. Germline V lookup: CDR1 SGHTS, CDR2 YDEGEE. The CDR3 has 16 amino acids.

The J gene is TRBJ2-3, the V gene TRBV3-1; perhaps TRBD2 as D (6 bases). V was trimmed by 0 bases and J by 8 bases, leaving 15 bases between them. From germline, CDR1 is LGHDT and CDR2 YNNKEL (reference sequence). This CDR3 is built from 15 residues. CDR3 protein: CASSQDRTTVVTQYF. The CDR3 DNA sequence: TGTGCCAGCAGCCAAGACCGGACTACAGTGGTTACGCAGTATTTT.

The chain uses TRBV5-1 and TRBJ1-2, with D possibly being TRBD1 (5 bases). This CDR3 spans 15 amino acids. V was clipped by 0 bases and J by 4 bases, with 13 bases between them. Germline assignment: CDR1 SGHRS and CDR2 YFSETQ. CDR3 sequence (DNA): TGCGCCAGCAGCTTGGGGGGGTATACCTCCTATGGCTACACCTTC. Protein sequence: CASSLGGYTSYGYTF.

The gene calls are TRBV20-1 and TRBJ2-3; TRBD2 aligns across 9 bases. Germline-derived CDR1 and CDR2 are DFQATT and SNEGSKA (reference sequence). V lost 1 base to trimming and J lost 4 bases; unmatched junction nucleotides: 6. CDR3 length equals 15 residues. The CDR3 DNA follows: TGCAGTGCTAGAGTTGTAGCGGGAGAACCAGATACGCAGTATTTT. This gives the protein CSARVVAGEPDTQYF.

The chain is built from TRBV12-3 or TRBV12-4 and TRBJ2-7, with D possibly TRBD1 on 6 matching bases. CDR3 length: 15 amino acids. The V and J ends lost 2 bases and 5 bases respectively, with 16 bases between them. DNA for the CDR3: TGTGCCAGCAGTTTACGTCCCACAGGGTCCCACGAGCAGTACTTC. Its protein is CASSLRPTGSHEQYF.